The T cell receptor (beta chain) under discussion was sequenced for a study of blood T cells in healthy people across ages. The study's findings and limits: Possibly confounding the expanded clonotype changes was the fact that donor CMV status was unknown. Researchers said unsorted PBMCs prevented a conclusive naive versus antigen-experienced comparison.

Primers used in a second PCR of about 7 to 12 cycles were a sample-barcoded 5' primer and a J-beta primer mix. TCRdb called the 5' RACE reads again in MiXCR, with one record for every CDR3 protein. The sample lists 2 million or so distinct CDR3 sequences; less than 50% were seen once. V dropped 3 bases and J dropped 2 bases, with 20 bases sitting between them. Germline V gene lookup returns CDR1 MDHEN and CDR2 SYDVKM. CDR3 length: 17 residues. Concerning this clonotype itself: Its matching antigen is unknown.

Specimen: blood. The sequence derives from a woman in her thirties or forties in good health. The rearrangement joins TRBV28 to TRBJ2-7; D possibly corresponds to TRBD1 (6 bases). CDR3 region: CASSFSIGVGAPYEQYF. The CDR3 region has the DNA TGTGCCAGCAGTTTCAGCATCGGGGTGGGGGCTCCCTACGAGCAGTACTTC.